Presented here are 30 T cell receptor beta chains from one specimen sequenced in a study of blood T cell repertoires in COVID-19 (dated by TCRdb to the early 2020s). To prepare the library, the immunoSEQ multiplex PCR assay was applied. In TCRdb, the immuneACCESS table is reduced to in-frame sequences with V and J assigned. These tables do not hold every clone; where another copy was compared, an unresolved V gene accounts for under half, and the others remain unexplained. This sample comprises around 290,000 clones, 80% to 90% of them detected only once. The ten largest clones capture about 5% of the sample. Sequencing was performed on peripheral blood. The receptors come from a man between 35 and 55 years old with acute or convalescent COVID-19.

This chain uses TRBV9 with TRBJ2-7; no clear D gene. V dropped 0 bases and J dropped 0 bases, with 13 bases sitting between them. The germline CDR1 and CDR2 sequences are SGDLS and YYNGEE. The CDR3 has 16 amino acids. CDR3 nucleotide sequence: TGTGCCAGCAGCGTAGGCGAGGCCCTGAGCTCCTACGAGCAGTACTTC. Translation gives CASSVGEALSSYEQYF.

The chain joins TRBV19 to TRBJ1-1; 7 nucleotides match TRBD1. Germline V lookup: CDR1 LNHDA, CDR2 SQIVND (reference sequence). V trimming: 7 bases; J trimming: 5 bases; junction bases outside the gene matches: 13. This CDR3 is built from 15 residues. This CDR3 reads CASTSLTGWRTEAFF. For the CDR3, the DNA is TGTGCCAGTACCTCGTTGACAGGGTGGAGGACTGAAGCTTTCTTT. The full variable domain, rest sourced from reference TRBV19 and TRBJ1-1, is DGGITQSPKYLFRKEGQNVTLSCEQNLNHDAMYWYRQDPGQGLRLIYYSQIVNDFQKGDIAEGYSVSREKKESFPLTVTSAQKNPTAFYLCASTSLTGWRTEAFFGQGTRLTVV.

V usage is TRBV9 and J usage is TRBJ2-7; D is unclear. V was shortened by 0 bases and J by 0 bases, with 13 bases between the two germline ends. This CDR3 is built from 16 residues. Per germline, CDR1 SGDLS and CDR2 YYNGEE. CDR3 protein: CASSVAAVGSSYEQYF. The CDR3 nucleotides read TGTGCCAGCAGCGTAGCGGCGGTGGGTAGCTCCTACGAGCAGTACTTC.

The V and J genes are TRBV6-1 and TRBJ1-1; possible D gene TRBD1, 5 bases. This CDR3 has 17 residues. Per the germline V gene, CDR1 is MNHNS and CDR2 is SASEGT. The ends were cut back, 0 bases at V and 2 bases at J, with 16 bases in the middle. The CDR3 loop reads CASSEALLGTSNTEAFF. CDR3 nucleotide sequence: TGTGCCAGCAGTGAAGCGCTTCTCGGGACTTCCAACACTGAAGCTTTCTTT.

CDR3 sequence: CAREGQGRYEQYF. The DNA for the CDR3 is TGTGCCAGAGAGGGACAGGGGAGGTACGAGCAGTACTTC. The V call is TRBV3-1 (or the pseudogene TRBV3-2), the J call TRBJ2-7; 10 bases agree with TRBD1. The germline V gene has CDR1 LGHDT and CDR2 YNNKEL (reference sequence). This CDR3 is 13 amino acids long. V lost 9 bases to trimming and J lost 4 bases; unmatched junction nucleotides: 6.

The V gene is TRBV27, the J gene TRBJ2-7; 10 nucleotides line up with TRBD1. Germline CDR1 reads MNHEY; CDR2 reads SMNVEV (reference sequence). Trimming at V came to 5 bases and at J to 3 bases, leaving 4 bases not matched to a gene. The CDR3 runs to 14 residues. This CDR3 is CASSRQGANYEQYF. Here the CDR3 DNA reads TGTGCCAGCAGTAGACAGGGGGCGAACTACGAGCAGTACTTC.

The chain is built from TRBV3-1 (or the pseudogene TRBV3-2) and TRBJ2-7; D possibly corresponds to TRBD2 (5 bases). The CDR3 is 16 amino acids. V was shortened by 1 base and J by 3 bases, with 16 bases between the two germline ends. Germline V gene lookup returns CDR1 LGHDT and CDR2 YNNKEL (reference sequence). The CDR3 spells CASSQGSGSPNYEQYF. The CDR3 region has the DNA TGTGCCAGCAGCCAAGGGAGCGGTAGTCCAAACTACGAGCAGTACTTC.

This chain connects TRBV18 to TRBJ2-7; 10 bases line up with TRBD1. The germline V gene has CDR1 KGHSH and CDR2 LQKENI. V was clipped by 4 bases and J by 0 bases; unmatched bases: 3. This CDR3 is 15 amino acids long. The chain's CDR3 is CASSRGQGSSYEQYF. As DNA, the CDR3 is TGTGCCAGCTCACGGGGACAGGGGAGCTCCTACGAGCAGTACTTC. Filled out from reference TRBV18 and TRBJ2-7, the complete variable domain reads NAGVMQNPRHLVRRRGQEARLRCSPMKGHSHVYWYRQLPEEGLKFMVYLQKENIIDESGMPKERFSAEFPKEGPSILRIQQVVRGDSAAYFCASSRGQGSSYEQYFGPGTRLTVT.

Only one count was recorded for this clone. This chain uses TRBV6-6 with TRBJ2-4, with 9 bases that match TRBD2. J was trimmed by 12 bases and V by 2 bases; bases with no gene match: 5. Germline V gene lookup returns CDR1 MNHNY and CDR2 SVGAGI (reference sequence). The CDR3 loop spans 13 amino acids. CDR3 DNA sequence: TGTGCCAGCAGTTACACCGCGGGGGGGCCTCAGTACTTC. It yields the protein CASSYTAGGPQYF.

This clone was found a few times. The chain has TRBV5-1 and TRBJ1-4; D is uncertain. Germline-derived CDR1 and CDR2 are SGHRS and YFSETQ. The CDR3 contains 15 residues. Trimming took 2 bases from V and 0 from J, leaving 8 bases between them. The CDR3 spells CASSLSPATNEKLFF. CDR3 DNA: TGCGCCAGCAGCTTATCACCGGCAACTAATGAAAAACTGTTTTTT. Full variable domain (rest looked up from reference TRBV5-1 and TRBJ1-4): KAGVTQTPRYLIKTRGQQVTLSCSPISGHRSVSWYQQTPGQGLQFLFEYFSETQRNKGNFPGRFSGRQFSNSRSEMNVSTLELGDSALYLCASSLSPATNEKLFFGSGTQLSVL.

This clone came up a few times. The chain couples TRBV29-1 to TRBJ1-2; perhaps TRBD1 as D (6 bases). Germline loops: CDR1 SQVTM, CDR2 ANQGSEA. Trimming removed 5 bases at V and 2 bases at J, with 15 bases between. This CDR3 comprises 14 residues. The CDR3 loop is CSVTVQGVNYGYTF. The DNA for the CDR3 is TGCAGCGTTACGGTACAGGGAGTGAACTATGGCTACACCTTC.

CDR3 in amino acids: CASSYGQGGNEKLFF. The CDR3 coding sequence is TGTGCCAGCAGTTACGGACAGGGAGGGAATGAAAAACTGTTTTTT. This rearrangement joins TRBV5-6 to TRBJ1-4, with TRBD1 matching 8 bases. J lost 5 bases, V lost 5 bases, and 8 bases had no gene match. There are 15 residues in the CDR3. Germline V gives CDR1 SGHDT, CDR2 YYEEEE.

The rearrangement joins TRBV6-5 to TRBJ1-2; D possibly corresponds to TRBD1 (5 bases). V dropped 0 bases and J dropped 1 base, with 12 bases sitting between them. The CDR3 has 16 amino acids. Germline V CDR1 and CDR2: MNHEY, SVGAGI. In DNA form, the CDR3 reads TGTGCCAGCAGTTACTCTCCTACGACAGTTAACTATGGCTACACCTTC. Its protein is CASSYSPTTVNYGYTF.

The genes are TRBV4-1 and TRBJ1-1; 11 bases map to TRBD1. With 3 bases clipped from V and 4 bases from J, the junction kept 7 bases outside the gene matches. Looked up from germline, CDR1 is MGHRA and CDR2 is YSYEKL. The CDR3 sequence is 16 residues long. CDR3 nucleotides: TGCGCCAGCAGCCAGGGACAGGGGGTTTTGAGCACTGAAGCTTTCTTT. It codes for CASSQGQGVLSTEAFF.

The chain has TRBV28 and TRBJ1-3; 9 nucleotides match TRBD1. CDR1 MDHEN and CDR2 SYDVKM come from the germline V gene. The CDR3 is made up of 17 amino acids. V was pared by 6 bases and J by 0 bases, with 9 bases of the junction left unmatched. CDR3 amino acids: CASRNAGTGTSGNTIYF. The CDR3 nucleotides read TGTGCCAGCAGAAATGCCGGGACAGGGACCTCTGGAAACACCATATATTTT. The full variable domain, with the rest looked up from reference TRBV28 and TRBJ1-3, is DVKVTQSSRYLVKRTGEKVFLECVQDMDHENMFWYRQDPGLGLRLIYFSYDVKMKEKGDIPEGYSVSREKKERFSLILESASTNQTSMYLCASRNAGTGTSGNTIYFGEGSWLTVV.

The chain has TRBV12-3 or TRBV12-4 and TRBJ1-1, with D perhaps TRBD1 (6 bases). V dropped 5 bases and J dropped 8 bases, with 15 bases sitting between them. The CDR3 has 13 amino acids. The chain's CDR3 is CASSGGPPGEAFF. Written as DNA, the CDR3 is TGTGCCAGCAGTGGGGGCCCGCCTGGGGAAGCTTTCTTT.

The V gene is TRBV9, the J gene TRBJ1-1; D call uncertain. This CDR3 has 15 residues. Per germline, CDR1 SGDLS and CDR2 YYNGEE. Trimming removed 6 bases at V and 0 bases at J, with 15 bases between. Here the CDR3 DNA reads TGTGCCAGCACCTCCGATCAACTCATGAACACTGAAGCTTTCTTT. Amino acid sequence: CASTSDQLMNTEAFF.

The chain recombines TRBV4-2 with TRBJ2-3; possibly TRBD2 for D (6 bases). This CDR3 has 13 residues. The V end lost 5 bases, the J end lost 2 bases, and 8 bases lay between the germline ends. CDR1 and CDR2 (germline): LGHNA, YNFKEQ. The CDR3 DNA sequence: TGTGCCAGCAGCTTGGGACTCACAGATACGCAGTATTTT. This sequence encodes CASSLGLTDTQYF.

The chain links TRBV7-2 to TRBJ2-3, with 9 bases identical to TRBD2. Germline V gene sequence: CDR1 SGHTA, CDR2 FQGNSA. J lost 1 base, V lost 2 bases, and 1 base had no gene match. The CDR3 consists of 15 residues. The CDR3 protein is CASSLIAGGTDTQYF. CDR3 nucleotides: TGTGCCAGCAGCTTAATAGCGGGGGGCACAGATACGCAGTATTTT. The whole variable domain, remainder taken from reference TRBV7-2 and TRBJ2-3, is GAGVSQSPSNKVTEKGKDVELRCDPISGHTALYWYRQSLGQGLEFLIYFQGNSAPDKSGLPSDRFSAERTGGSVSTLTIQRTQQEDSAVYLCASSLIAGGTDTQYFGPGTRLTVL.

The chain recombines TRBV10-3 with TRBJ1-5; 11 bases align to TRBD1. CDR1 and CDR2 from the germline V gene are ENHRY and SYGVKD. Trimming cost V 5 bases and J 8 bases; bases outside gene matches: 8. This CDR3 has 15 amino acids. CDR3 nucleotides: TGTGCCATCAGTCCCTGGGACAGGGGGGATAAGCCCCAGCATTTT. Translated, it gives CAISPWDRGDKPQHF.

The chain employs TRBV14 and TRBJ1-2; weak D call: TRBD1 (5 bases). V lost 2 bases to trimming and J lost 2 bases, with 9 bases between them. Germline V CDR1 and CDR2: SGHDN, FVKESK. This CDR3 contains 14 residues. CDR3 sequence (DNA): TGTGCCAGCAGCCAACAAGCAGGGAACTATGGCTACACCTTC. Translated: CASSQQAGNYGYTF.

The chain is built from TRBV19 and TRBJ2-2; D uncertain. Looked up from germline, CDR1 is LNHDA and CDR2 is SQIVND (reference sequence). The CDR3 sequence is 14 residues long. Trimming took off 1 base at V and 2 bases at J, with 5 bases between the two ends. The CDR3 bases are TGTGCCAGTAGTATAGTCAGAAACACCGGGGAGCTGTTTTTT. Protein: CASSIVRNTGELFF.

The CDR3 DNA follows: TGTGCCAGTAAGGCAGTGCAGGGCTCCTATAATTCACCCCTCCACTTT. Protein product: CASKAVQGSYNSPLHF. J is TRBJ1-6 and V is TRBV19, with D tentatively TRBD1 (5 bases). With 7 bases removed from V and 0 bases from J, the gap between germline ends came to 13 bases. The CDR3 loop spans 16 amino acids. CDR1 is LNHDA, CDR2 SQIVND, per germline (reference sequence).

This chain connects TRBV5-1 to TRBJ1-1; 10 nucleotides line up with TRBD1. V was pared by 4 bases and J by 6 bases, with 9 bases of the junction left unmatched. The CDR3 totals 15 residues. In germline, CDR1 is SGHRS, CDR2 YFSETQ. The CDR3 DNA follows: TGCGCCAGCAGCGGGCGACAGGGGGCCGTCCCTGAAGCTTTCTTT. Its translation is CASSGRQGAVPEAFF.

The rearrangement links TRBV30 to TRBJ1-5; D uncertain. The V and J ends lost 0 bases and 5 bases respectively, with 5 bases between them. The CDR3 runs to 12 residues. Germline-derived CDR1 and CDR2 are GTSNPN and SVGIG (reference sequence). This chain's CDR3 is CAWSVEDQPQHF. DNA of the CDR3: TGTGCCTGGAGTGTCGAGGATCAGCCCCAGCATTTT.

This sequence joins TRBV4-1 and TRBJ1-2; maybe TRBD1 (5 bases). Germline values: CDR1 MGHRA, CDR2 YSYEKL. CDR3 length equals 15 residues. The ends were cut back, 0 bases at V and 4 bases at J, with 12 bases in the middle. CDR3 sequence (DNA): TGCGCCAGCAGCCAAGAATTAAGCAGGGTCTATGGCTACACCTTC. It is translated as CASSQELSRVYGYTF.

This chain links TRBV6-1 with TRBJ2-7; a weak D match, TRBD2 (7 bases). The CDR3 totals 17 residues. Looked up from germline, CDR1 is MNHNS and CDR2 is SASEGT. Trimming removed 0 bases from V and 0 bases from J, with 15 bases in between. The CDR3, as DNA: TGTGCCAGCAGTGAAGCGGCGGGGGCTCCTCTCTCCTACGAGCAGTACTTC. Its translation: CASSEAAGAPLSYEQYF.

V gene TRBV3-1 (or the pseudogene TRBV3-2) combines with J gene TRBJ1-4, with a possible D match to TRBD1 (6 bases). V was shortened by 5 bases and J by 7 bases, with 17 bases between the two germline ends. Germline-derived CDR1 and CDR2 are LGHDT and YNNKEL (reference sequence). This CDR3 spans 15 amino acids. The CDR3 spells CASSTTGIGGEKLFF. In DNA, the CDR3 is TGTGCCAGCAGCACTACAGGGATCGGAGGTGAAAAACTGTTTTTT.

This clone was picked up one time. The J gene is TRBJ1-2, the V gene TRBV27; a weak D match, TRBD1 (6 bases). Between the trimmed V and J ends, which lost 6 bases and 6 bases, there was a span of 17 bases. The CDR3 runs to 14 residues. Germline V gene sequence: CDR1 MNHEY, CDR2 SMNVEV (reference sequence). CDR3 sequence reads: CASRFRGGVHGYTF. As DNA, the CDR3 is TGTGCCAGCAGGTTTAGAGGGGGGGTACATGGCTACACCTTC.

The chain combines TRBV19 with TRBJ2-3; TRBD2 is a possible D gene (7 bases). The CDR3 consists of 15 residues. Deletions cut 3 bases from V and 4 bases from J, with 14 bases between. Germline V gene data show CDR1 as LNHDA and CDR2 as SQIVND (reference sequence). CDR3 coding DNA: TGTGCCAGTAGTATTCTGGGCGGGGGCGCAGATACGCAGTATTTT. Protein product: CASSILGGGADTQYF.